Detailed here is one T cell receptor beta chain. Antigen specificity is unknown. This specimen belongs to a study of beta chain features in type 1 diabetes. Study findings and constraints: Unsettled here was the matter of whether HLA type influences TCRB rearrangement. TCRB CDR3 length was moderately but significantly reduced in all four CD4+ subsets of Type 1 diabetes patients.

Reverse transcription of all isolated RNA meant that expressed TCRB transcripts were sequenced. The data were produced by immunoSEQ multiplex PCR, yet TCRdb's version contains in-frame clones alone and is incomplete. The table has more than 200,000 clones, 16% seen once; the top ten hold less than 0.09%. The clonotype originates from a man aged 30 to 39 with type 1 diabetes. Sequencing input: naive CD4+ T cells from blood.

The CDR3 here is CASSLLPYGYTF. The CDR3 DNA sequence: TGTGCCAGCAGTTTACTCCCCTATGGCTACACCTTC. The chain has TRBV28 and TRBJ1-2; D remains ambiguous. There are 12 residues in the CDR3. Germline CDR1 is MDHEN and CDR2 is SYDVKM. Deletions cut 2 bases from V and 4 bases from J, with 5 bases between.